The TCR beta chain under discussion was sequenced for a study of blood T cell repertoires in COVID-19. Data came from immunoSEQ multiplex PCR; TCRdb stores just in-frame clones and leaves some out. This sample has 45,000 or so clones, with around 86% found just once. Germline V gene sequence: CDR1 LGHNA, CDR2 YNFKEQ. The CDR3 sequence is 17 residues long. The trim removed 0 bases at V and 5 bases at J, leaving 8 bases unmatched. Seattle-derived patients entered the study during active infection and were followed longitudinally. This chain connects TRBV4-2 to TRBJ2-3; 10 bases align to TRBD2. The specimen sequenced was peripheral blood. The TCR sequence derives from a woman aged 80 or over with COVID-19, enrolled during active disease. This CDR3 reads CASSQEASGRAGDTQYF. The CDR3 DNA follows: TGTGCCAGCAGCCAAGAGGCCAGCGGGAGGGCCGGAGATACGCAGTATTTT.